These 29 T cell receptor beta chains were all obtained from the same sample, sequenced in a study of T cells after yellow fever vaccination. TCRdb reanalysed the 5' RACE reads using MiXCR and keeps one entry per CDR3 protein. Of approximately 93,000 distinct CDR3 sequences listed, roughly 6% are singletons. The source was CD8+ T cells sorted from PBMCs, collected 10 days after the yellow fever booster vaccination. Every receptor here comes from a man between 18 and 29 years old who received the YFV17D yellow fever vaccine.

The sample holds a few counts of this clonotype. V is TRBV5-8 and J is TRBJ2-7; the D gene is possibly TRBD2 (5 bases). The CDR3 is 13 amino acids. Germline V gene sequence: CDR1 SGHTS, CDR2 YDEGEE. Between the trimmed V and J ends, which lost 0 bases and 6 bases, there was a span of 10 bases. CDR3: CASSLARVLEQYV. The CDR3 nucleotides are TGTGCCAGCAGCTTGGCGAGGGTCCTCGAGCAGTACGTC.

This clonotype was found many times. The DNA of the CDR3 is TGCGCCAGCAGTATAGGGGCAGACAACTATGGCTACACCTTC. Its translation: CASSIGADNYGYTF. J is TRBJ1-2 and V is TRBV10-2; the D gene is possibly TRBD1 (5 bases). V shed 5 bases and J shed 2 bases, with 12 bases lying between them. The CDR3 spans 14 residues. The germline CDR1 and CDR2 sequences are WSHSY and SAAADI.

This clonotype has only a few counts. This chain uses TRBV12-3 or TRBV12-4 with TRBJ2-3, with 11 nucleotides matching TRBD2. The J segment lost 6 bases and the V segment lost 3 bases, leaving 2 bases of the junction unmatched. The CDR3 spans 14 residues. The CDR3 DNA follows: TGTGCCAGCAGTTTCGTAGCGGGGGGGGATACGCAGTATTTT. It codes for CASSFVAGGDTQYF.

This chain connects TRBV4-1 to TRBJ2-1, with D perhaps matching TRBD2 (5 bases). CDR3 size: 14 residues. CDR1 is MGHRA and CDR2 is YSYEKL in the germline V gene. Trimming pared 4 bases from V and 0 bases from J, leaving 7 bases between. The CDR3 DNA sequence: TGCGCCAGCAGCCCGGGGAGCTCCTACAATGAGCAGTTCTTC. As protein: CASSPGSSYNEQFF.

The chain recombines TRBV5-1 with TRBJ2-5; TRBD1 matches at 7 bases. The junction had 4 bases not matched to a gene; V was cut back by 2 bases and J by 3 bases. The CDR3 consists of 14 residues. The germline gives CDR1 SGHRS, CDR2 YFSETQ. The CDR3, as DNA: TGCGCCAGCAGCTTAAGACAGGGCAAAGAGACCCAGTACTTC. Protein product: CASSLRQGKETQYF. Looking up the rest from reference TRBV5-1 and TRBJ2-5 gives the full variable domain: KAGVTQTPRYLIKTRGQQVTLSCSPISGHRSVSWYQQTPGQGLQFLFEYFSETQRNKGNFPGRFSGRQFSNSRSEMNVSTLELGDSALYLCASSLRQGKETQYFGPGTRLLVL.

This clonotype showed up many times. The chain recombines TRBV12-3 or TRBV12-4 with TRBJ1-1; D remains ambiguous. The length of the CDR3 is 13 residues. Trimming cost V 1 base and J 1 base, with 4 bases left between them. CDR3: CASSLGENTEAFF. Written as DNA, the CDR3 is TGTGCCAGCAGTTTAGGAGAGAACACTGAAGCTTTCTTT.

This clonotype appeared a few times. The gene calls are TRBV29-1 and TRBJ1-2; D remains ambiguous. From germline, CDR1 is SQVTM and CDR2 ANQGSEA. The CDR3 contains 14 residues. With 0 bases removed from V and 4 bases from J, the gap between germline ends came to 12 bases. CDR3 sequence reads: CSVEDSVRGYGYTF. In nucleotides, the CDR3 is TGCAGCGTTGAAGATTCGGTTCGAGGCTATGGCTACACCTTC.

In this sample, this clonotype turned up a few times. The chain couples TRBV20-1 to TRBJ2-7; TRBD1 aligns across 7 bases. Germline lookup yields CDR1 DFQATT and CDR2 SNEGSKA (reference sequence). Germline trimming cut 3 bases from V and 2 bases from J; bases unmatched to any gene: 4. The CDR3 sequence is 13 residues long. This chain's CDR3 is CSARGDRAYEQYF. The CDR3, as DNA: TGCAGTGCTAGGGGGGACAGAGCCTACGAGCAGTACTTC.

The rearrangement joins TRBV3-1 to TRBJ2-2; D unclear. V lost 7 bases and J lost 6, with 18 bases in between. Looked up from germline, CDR1 is LGHDT and CDR2 is YNNKEL (reference sequence). The CDR3 spans 15 residues. CDR3 loop: CASNLGRGVSGELFF. In DNA form, the CDR3 reads TGTGCCAGCAACCTCGGGCGCGGAGTGTCCGGGGAGCTGTTTTTT. Full variable domain (missing parts from reference TRBV3-1 and TRBJ2-2): DTAVSQTPKYLVTQMGNDKSIKCEQNLGHDTMYWYKQDSKKFLKIMFSYNNKELIINETVPNRFSPKSPDKAHLNLHINSLELGDSAVYFCASNLGRGVSGELFFGEGSRLTVL.

To note about this clonotype: The junction and the germline gene differ at one end; a read error may be behind it. The chain links TRBV25-1 to TRBJ2-3; D call uncertain. CDR3 size: 16 residues. Germline CDR1 is MGHDK and CDR2 is SYGVNS. The CDR3 coding sequence is TGTGCCATCAGTGGTCTAAGGGCCACTAGCACAGATACGCAGTATTTT. Amino acid sequence: CAISGLRATSTDTQYF.

In this sample, this clonotype turned up many times. The chain links TRBV12-3 or TRBV12-4 to TRBJ2-2; TRBD2 is a possible D gene (6 bases). Deletions cut 5 bases from V and 1 base from J, with 11 bases between. The CDR3 consists of 15 residues. CDR3 amino acids: CASSGDGGNTGELFF. The CDR3 coding sequence is TGTGCCAGCAGTGGGGACGGGGGGAACACCGGGGAGCTGTTTTTT.

The gene calls are TRBV7-9 and TRBJ2-2; D is unclear. Trimming cost V 1 base and J 9 bases, with 12 bases left between them. In germline, CDR1 is SEHNR, CDR2 FQNEAQ (reference sequence). CDR3 length: 14 amino acids. Here the CDR3 reads CASSLGPEPRELFF. The DNA for the CDR3 is TGTGCCAGCAGCTTAGGACCCGAGCCCCGGGAGCTGTTTTTT.

The chain combines TRBV7-2 with TRBJ2-2, with 8 nucleotides matching TRBD1. CDR1 and CDR2 (germline): SGHTA, FQGNSA. Trimming cost V 3 bases and J 2 bases; bases outside gene matches: 8. This CDR3 is built from 17 residues. The CDR3 here is CASSFPSAGGNTGELFF. The CDR3 DNA is TGTGCCAGCAGCTTCCCCTCGGCAGGGGGCAACACCGGGGAGCTGTTTTTT. Filled out from reference TRBV7-2 and TRBJ2-2, the complete variable domain reads GAGVSQSPSNKVTEKGKDVELRCDPISGHTALYWYRQSLGQGLEFLIYFQGNSAPDKSGLPSDRFSAERTGGSVSTLTIQRTQQEDSAVYLCASSFPSAGGNTGELFFGEGSRLTVL.

The table lists this clonotype with a few counts. This rearrangement joins TRBV12-3 or TRBV12-4 to TRBJ2-1, with TRBD1 identical over 7 bases. J gave up 7 bases and V 7 bases, and 7 bases lay outside the gene matches. The CDR3 spans 13 residues. The CDR3 protein is CASTDRVPNEQFF. DNA of the CDR3: TGTGCCAGCACCGACAGGGTTCCTAATGAGCAGTTCTTC.

This clonotype has a count of ten or more. The V and J genes are TRBV5-1 and TRBJ2-1; weak D call: TRBD1 (6 bases). CDR3 length equals 15 residues. The V and J ends lost 2 bases and 2 bases respectively, with 11 bases between them. Germline V lookup: CDR1 SGHRS, CDR2 YFSETQ. In DNA form, the CDR3 reads TGCGCCAGCAGCTTCACAGGGCACCCCTACAATGAGCAGTTCTTC. Protein sequence: CASSFTGHPYNEQFF.

This clonotype turned up a few times. The chain combines TRBV5-1 with TRBJ2-5; D is unresolved. The CDR3 is 17 residues long. Germline CDR1 SGHRS, CDR2 YFSETQ. V lost 4 bases, J lost 2 bases, and 21 bases lay in between. The DNA for the CDR3 is TGCGCCAGCAGCGATGTCCCGGGCGGCGGCTCGCAAGAGACCCAGTACTTC. Residues: CASSDVPGGGSQETQYF.

The V and J genes are TRBV5-5 and TRBJ1-6, with D perhaps TRBD1 (6 bases). This CDR3 spans 15 amino acids. The ends were cut back, 1 base at V and 9 bases at J, with 14 bases in the middle. Germline assignment: CDR1 SGHKS and CDR2 YYEKEE (reference sequence). CDR3 bases: TGTGCCAGCAGCTTGTGGCGGGGGGCGTCTTCACCCCTCCACTTT. It encodes CASSLWRGASSPLHF. The full variable domain, its missing parts supplied by reference TRBV5-5 and TRBJ1-6, is DAGVTQSPTHLIKTRGQQVTLRCSPISGHKSVSWYQQVLGQGPQFIFQYYEKEERGRGNFPDRFSARQFPNYSSELNVNALLLGDSALYLCASSLWRGASSPLHFGNGTRLTVT.

The sample holds a few counts of this clonotype. This chain connects TRBV4-3 to TRBJ2-7; no reliable D call. The CDR3 covers 13 residues. The germline V gene encodes CDR1 LGHNA and CDR2 YSLEER. V lost 3 bases to trimming and J lost 3 bases, with 9 bases between them. CDR3 protein: CASSQNVGYEQYV. CDR3 nucleotides: TGCGCCAGCAGCCAGAATGTGGGCTACGAGCAGTACGTC.

This clonotype has just a few counts. The chain joins TRBV7-6 to TRBJ2-2; D is unclear. The germline V gene encodes CDR1 SGHVS and CDR2 FNYEAQ. V gave up 5 bases and J gave up 4 bases, with 8 bases separating them. CDR3 length: 13 residues. DNA of the CDR3: TGTGCCAGCAGCGGGCGATCCACCGGGGAGCTGTTTTTT. Protein product: CASSGRSTGELFF.

This clonotype occurred many times. This chain links TRBV7-2 with TRBJ2-7, with 9 bases aligning to TRBD1. The germline V gene encodes CDR1 SGHTA and CDR2 FQGNSA. The CDR3 consists of 14 residues. V gave up 3 bases and J gave up 4 bases; unmatched junction bases: 4. This chain's CDR3 is CASSLGTGTYEQYF. CDR3 nucleotide sequence: TGTGCCAGCAGCTTGGGGACAGGGACGTACGAGCAGTACTTC.

The chain couples TRBV6-4 to TRBJ2-1, with 12 bases identical to TRBD2. Germline CDR1 reads MRHNA; CDR2 reads SNTAGT. This CDR3 is 16 amino acids long. V was pared by 3 bases and J by 4 bases, with 4 bases of the junction left unmatched. The CDR3 region is CASSEGLAGPYNEQFF. DNA of the CDR3: TGTGCCAGCAGTGAAGGACTAGCGGGGCCTTACAATGAGCAGTTCTTC.

V gene TRBV29-1 combines with J gene TRBJ2-1; 8 nucleotides align to TRBD1. V gave up 4 bases and J gave up 4 bases; unmatched junction bases: 15. This CDR3 contains 17 residues. Per the germline V gene, CDR1 is SQVTM and CDR2 is ANQGSEA. The CDR3: CSVVGMEGTGFYNEQFF. CDR3 coding DNA: TGCAGCGTTGTAGGTATGGAGGGGACAGGTTTTTACAATGAGCAGTTCTTC.

At least ten counts were recorded for this clonotype. The chain carries TRBV20-1 and TRBJ2-3, with TRBD1 matching 10 bases. After removal of 8 bases from V and 5 bases from J, the junction contained 10 bases not matched to a gene. CDR3 size: 14 residues. Germline lookup yields CDR1 DFQATT and CDR2 SNEGSKA (reference sequence). CDR3 sequence (DNA): TGCAGTCCACGGAGGACAGGGGGTGGAGATACGCAGTATTTT. Amino acids: CSPRRTGGGDTQYF.

This clonotype was seen only a few times. This sequence joins TRBV6-2 or TRBV6-3 and TRBJ2-7, with D possibly being TRBD2 (5 bases). The ends were cut back, 0 bases at V and 3 bases at J, with 9 bases in the middle. CDR1 and CDR2 (germline): MNHEY, SVGEGT. The CDR3 runs 14 residues. The CDR3 is CASSYSRAIYEQYF. The CDR3 DNA reads TGTGCCAGCAGTTACTCGAGGGCAATCTACGAGCAGTACTTC.

The chain joins TRBV20-1 to TRBJ2-3; D tentatively reads TRBD1 or TRBD2 (5 bases each). With 3 bases removed from V and 2 bases from J, the gap between germline ends came to 9 bases. CDR3 length: 13 amino acids. CDR1 and CDR2 from the germline V gene are DFQATT and SNEGSKA (reference sequence). CDR3 sequence reads: CSARWGITDTQYF. In DNA form, the CDR3 reads TGCAGTGCTAGGTGGGGGATCACAGATACGCAGTATTTT.

Ten or more counts support this clonotype. The chain carries TRBV7-9 and TRBJ2-1; 13 nucleotides align to TRBD2. V lost 4 bases and J lost 3; bases outside the gene matches: 6. This CDR3 has 17 residues. Germline V gives CDR1 SEHNR, CDR2 FQNEAQ (reference sequence). The CDR3 reads CASSSGTSGVIYNEQFF. The CDR3 DNA sequence: TGTGCCAGCAGCTCCGGGACTAGCGGGGTTATCTACAATGAGCAGTTCTTC.

This clonotype was detected a few times. This chain links TRBV5-4 with TRBJ2-5; 9 nucleotides line up with TRBD1. The V segment lost 4 bases and the J segment 5 bases; nucleotides outside the gene matches: 9. The CDR3 extends over 15 amino acids. Germline V lookup: CDR1 SGHNT, CDR2 YYREEE (reference sequence). In DNA, the CDR3 is TGTGCCAGCAGCGCGGACAGGGGCTTGGCGGAGACCCAGTACTTC. Translating gives CASSADRGLAETQYF.

The chain links TRBV20-1 to TRBJ1-1; the match to TRBD1 covers 7 bases. The germline gives CDR1 DFQATT, CDR2 SNEGSKA (reference sequence). CDR3 length: 15 residues. The ends lost 5 bases at V and 3 bases at J; junction bases unmatched: 12. CDR3 DNA: TGCAGTGCTCAAAATGACAGGGCTTGGTACACTGAAGCTTTCTTT. Residues: CSAQNDRAWYTEAFF.

This clonotype was found a few times. The chain recombines TRBV7-2 with TRBJ2-1; 11 bases agree with TRBD1. Unmatched junction bases numbered 2, after V lost 3 bases and J lost 7 bases. Germline CDR1 SGHTA, CDR2 FQGNSA. This CDR3 has 14 residues. CDR3 loop: CASSFGTGGNEQFF. DNA for the CDR3: TGTGCCAGCAGCTTCGGGACAGGGGGGAATGAGCAGTTCTTC.